This T cell receptor (beta chain) was sequenced during a study of blood T cell repertoires in COVID-19. Germline V gives CDR1 LGHDT, CDR2 YNNKEL (reference sequence). The CDR3 extends over 18 amino acids. With V trimmed by 1 base and J by 2 bases, 12 bases remained unmatched. Sequencing used immunoSEQ multiplex PCR; TCRdb keeps in-frame clones, though not all of them. The sample includes some 500,000 clones, approximately 91% seen only once; the top ten take less than 9%. Sequences were obtained from peripheral blood. The TCR sequence derives from a woman in her 50s with COVID-19, enrolled during active disease. J is TRBJ2-3 and V is TRBV3-1 (or the pseudogene TRBV3-2); 7 nucleotides agree with TRBD1. The CDR3 sequence is CASSQGPLRDRNTDTQYF. CDR3 coding DNA: TGTGCCAGCAGCCAAGGACCTCTCCGGGACAGAAACACAGATACGCAGTATTTT.